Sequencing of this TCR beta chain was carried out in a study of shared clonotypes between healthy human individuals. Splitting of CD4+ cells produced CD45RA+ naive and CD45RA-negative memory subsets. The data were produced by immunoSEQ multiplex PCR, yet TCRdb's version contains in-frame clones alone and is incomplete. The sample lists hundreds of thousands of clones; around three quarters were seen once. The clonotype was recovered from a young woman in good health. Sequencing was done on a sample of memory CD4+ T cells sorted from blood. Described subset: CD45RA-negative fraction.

The chain's CDR3 is CASSLGGATEQYF. CDR3 DNA sequence: TGTGCCAGCAGTTTGGGAGGAGCGACCGAGCAGTACTTC. This chain uses TRBV28 with TRBJ2-7; TRBD2 might be the D (6 bases). V lost 3 bases, J lost 6 bases, and 12 bases lay in between. Germline CDR1 MDHEN, CDR2 SYDVKM. This CDR3 region has 13 residues.